This entry lists 17 T cell receptor beta chains sequenced from one sample in a study of blood T cell repertoires in COVID-19. Here immunoSEQ multiplex PCR was the method, and the copy in TCRdb shows in-frame clones only, minus some. In the table there are 40,000 or so clones, more than 80% of which are singletons. Sequencing was carried out using peripheral blood. These receptors came from a man in his sixties with acute or convalescent COVID-19.

V and J are TRBV3-1 (or the pseudogene TRBV3-2) and TRBJ2-7; no clear D. With 0 bases removed from V and 4 bases from J, the gap between germline ends came to 7 bases. CDR1 and CDR2 from the germline V gene are LGHDT and YNNKEL (reference sequence). The CDR3 sequence is 13 residues long. Written as DNA, the CDR3 is TGTGCCAGCAGCCAAGATCAGTCTTACGAGCAGTACTTC. Encoded protein: CASSQDQSYEQYF.

This clone came up a few times. The CDR3 protein is CASSLTSGGYNEQFF. The CDR3 bases are TGTGCCAGCAGCTTAACTAGCGGGGGCTACAATGAGCAGTTCTTC. The genes are TRBV7-3 and TRBJ2-1; 9 positions match TRBD2. Germline CDR1 is SGHTA and CDR2 is FQGTGA. The ends lost 0 bases at V and 3 bases at J; junction bases unmatched: 0. This CDR3 has 15 amino acids.

Worth noting for this clone: Compared with germline, one end of the junction differs, possibly owing to a read error. This chain uses TRBV2 with TRBJ2-3; 13 bases map to TRBD2. CDR1 is SNHLY and CDR2 is FYNNEI in the germline V gene. The CDR3 loop spans 13 amino acids. CDR3 amino acids: CASSGELAGGHHF. For the CDR3, the DNA is TGTGCCAGCAGTGGGGAACTAGCGGGGGGGCATCATTTT.

This chain connects TRBV12-3 or TRBV12-4 to TRBJ2-5; TRBD2 aligns across 7 bases. The V gene end was trimmed by 6 bases and the J gene end by 9 bases; junction bases not matched to a gene: 4. This CDR3 is built from 11 residues. CDR3: CASSLGGAQYF. CDR3 in DNA: TGTGCCAGCAGCCTTGGGGGGGCCCAGTACTTC.

The V and J genes are TRBV12-3 or TRBV12-4 and TRBJ2-2; tentative D call: TRBD1 (5 bases). The CDR3 spans 11 residues. V lost 11 bases, J lost 6 bases, and 10 bases lay in between. This CDR3 is CAGQGPGELFF. In DNA form, the CDR3 reads TGTGCCGGTCAGGGTCCCGGGGAGCTGTTTTTT.

This chain connects TRBV9 to TRBJ1-1; D is ambiguous. Per germline, CDR1 SGDLS and CDR2 YYNGEE. Trimming removed 0 bases at V and 7 bases at J, with 7 bases between. There are 12 residues in the CDR3. The CDR3 spells CASSVDRGEAFF. The DNA of the CDR3 is TGTGCCAGCAGCGTAGACCGGGGTGAAGCTTTCTTT.

A few counts support this clone. V usage is TRBV11-1 and J usage is TRBJ1-1; D is undetermined. Germline values: CDR1 SGHAT, CDR2 FQDESV (reference sequence). This CDR3 comprises 16 residues. The V end lost 3 bases, the J end lost 1 base, and 15 bases lay between the germline ends. CDR3 coding DNA: TGTGCCAGCAGCTTCCCCACGGCGGGCGGGAACACTGAAGCTTTCTTT. It translates to CASSFPTAGGNTEAFF.

CDR3 residues: CASSLNEQFF. CDR3 in DNA: TGTGCCAGCAGCCTCAATGAGCAGTTCTTC. The J gene is TRBJ2-1, the V gene TRBV12-3 or TRBV12-4, with unresolved D. There are 10 residues in the CDR3. V dropped 6 bases and J dropped 6 bases, with 3 bases sitting between them.

The chain carries TRBV11-3 and TRBJ2-1, with D possibly being TRBD2 (6 bases). Germline CDR1 SGHNT, CDR2 YENEEA. This CDR3 has 12 amino acids. V was trimmed by 3 bases and J by 8 bases, leaving 8 bases between them. The CDR3 spells CASSLGEDEQFF. The CDR3 coding sequence is TGTGCCAGCAGCTTGGGGGAGGATGAGCAGTTCTTC.

For the CDR3, the DNA is TGTGCCTGGACGGGAGGGACGGCCGTCTCTGGAAACACCATATATTTT. This gives the protein CAWTGGTAVSGNTIYF. The chain has TRBV30 and TRBJ1-3; D possibly corresponds to TRBD1 (5 bases). The CDR3 consists of 16 residues. Per the germline V gene, CDR1 is GTSNPN and CDR2 is SVGIG (reference sequence). V lost 4 bases and J 0 bases, leaving 16 bases between the germline ends.

This chain joins TRBV24-1 and TRBJ2-5, with 7 bases aligning to TRBD2. Germline V gene sequence: CDR1 KGHDR, CDR2 SFDVKD. The J segment lost 5 bases and the V segment lost 5 bases, leaving 7 bases of the junction unmatched. CDR3 length: 14 amino acids. The CDR3 nucleotides are TGTGCCACCAGTGGGGGAGGGGTAGGGGAGACCCAGTACTTC. Protein product: CATSGGGVGETQYF.

This clone was found once. The J gene is TRBJ2-7, the V gene TRBV5-1, with TRBD1 identical over 11 bases. CDR1 and CDR2 from the germline V gene are SGHRS and YFSETQ. The junction had 5 bases not matched to a gene; V was cut back by 0 bases and J by 0 bases. The CDR3 has 17 residues. Here the CDR3 DNA reads TGCGCCAGCAGCTTGGGGACAGGGGGCTTCACCTCCTACGAGCAGTACTTC. Protein sequence: CASSLGTGGFTSYEQYF.

The J gene is TRBJ1-5, the V gene TRBV7-9; D perhaps matches TRBD1 (6 bases). Germline-derived CDR1 and CDR2 are SEHNR and FQNEAQ (reference sequence). The CDR3 extends over 17 amino acids. Trimming removed 5 bases at V and 5 bases at J, with 22 bases between. As DNA, the CDR3 is TGTGCCAGCAGCCGAGGAACGGTTTTGGGGGCTTATCAGCCCCAGCATTTT. It codes for CASSRGTVLGAYQPQHF.

This clone came up once. The chain carries TRBV28 and TRBJ2-1, with 12 bases fitting TRBD2. Germline trimming cut 6 bases from V and 4 bases from J; bases unmatched to any gene: 7. Looked up from germline, CDR1 is MDHEN and CDR2 is SYDVKM. The CDR3 extends over 16 amino acids. The CDR3 loop is CASRLKTSGRYNEQFF. Here the CDR3 DNA reads TGTGCCAGCAGACTAAAGACTAGCGGGAGATACAATGAGCAGTTCTTC.

The rearrangement uses TRBV7-6 and TRBJ2-3, with 8 bases matching TRBD2. J gave up 3 bases and V 5 bases, and 13 bases lay outside the gene matches. Germline V gene sequence: CDR1 SGHVS, CDR2 FNYEAQ. The CDR3 consists of 17 residues. The CDR3 region has the DNA TGTGCCAGCAGCCTAGGCTCCGGGGGGGCCTCGACAGATACGCAGTATTTT. It is translated as CASSLGSGGASTDTQYF.

The chain recombines TRBV27 with TRBJ2-3, with 9 positions matching TRBD1. The germline CDR1 and CDR2 sequences are MNHEY and SMNVEV (reference sequence). The length of the CDR3 is 16 residues. Trimming removed 0 bases from V and 4 bases from J; junction bases left unmatched: 5. The CDR3 is CASSLSNRGLPDTQYF. For the CDR3, the DNA is TGTGCCAGCAGTTTATCGAACAGGGGGCTTCCAGATACGCAGTATTTT.

This clone appeared a few times. The chain uses TRBV6-2 or TRBV6-3 and TRBJ1-1, with D possibly being TRBD1 (6 bases). V lost 6 bases, J lost 3 bases, and 23 bases lay in between. Germline V gene sequence: CDR1 MNHEY, CDR2 SVGEGT. This CDR3 is built from 17 residues. The CDR3 region has the DNA TGTGCCAGCAGCCCCTTACCCCGACAGGTATGGGACACTGAAGCTTTCTTT. This encodes CASSPLPRQVWDTEAFF.